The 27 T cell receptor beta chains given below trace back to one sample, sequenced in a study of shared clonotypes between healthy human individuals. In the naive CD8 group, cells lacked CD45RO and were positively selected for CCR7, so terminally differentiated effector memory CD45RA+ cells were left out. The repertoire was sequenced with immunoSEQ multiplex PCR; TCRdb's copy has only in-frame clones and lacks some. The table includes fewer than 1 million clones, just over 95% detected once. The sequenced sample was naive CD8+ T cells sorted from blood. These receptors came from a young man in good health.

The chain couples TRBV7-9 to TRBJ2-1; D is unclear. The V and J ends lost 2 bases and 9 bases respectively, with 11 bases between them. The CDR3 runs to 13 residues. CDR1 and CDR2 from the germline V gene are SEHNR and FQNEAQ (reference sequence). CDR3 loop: CASSLSVGSEQFF. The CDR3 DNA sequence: TGTGCCAGCAGCTTATCGGTGGGCAGTGAGCAGTTCTTC.

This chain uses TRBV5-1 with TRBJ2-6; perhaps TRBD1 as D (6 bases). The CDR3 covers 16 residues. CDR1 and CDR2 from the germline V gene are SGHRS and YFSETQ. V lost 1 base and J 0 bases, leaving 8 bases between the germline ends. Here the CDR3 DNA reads TGCGCCAGCAGCTTGTGGACAGTCTCTGGGGCCAACGTCCTGACTTTC. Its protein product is CASSLWTVSGANVLTF.

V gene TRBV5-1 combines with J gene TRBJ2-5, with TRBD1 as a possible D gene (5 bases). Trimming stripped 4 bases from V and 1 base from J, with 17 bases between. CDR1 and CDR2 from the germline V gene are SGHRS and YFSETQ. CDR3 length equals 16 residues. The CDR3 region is CASSASLEDIQETQYF. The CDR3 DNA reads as TGCGCCAGCAGCGCCTCCCTCGAGGACATCCAAGAGACCCAGTACTTC.

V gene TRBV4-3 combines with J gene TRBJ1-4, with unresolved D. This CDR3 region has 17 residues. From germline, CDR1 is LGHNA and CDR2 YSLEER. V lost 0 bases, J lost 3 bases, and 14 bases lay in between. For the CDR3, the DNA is TGCGCCAGCAGCCAAGATGCCCGGGCTGCGGCTAATGAAAAACTGTTTTTT. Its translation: CASSQDARAAANEKLFF.

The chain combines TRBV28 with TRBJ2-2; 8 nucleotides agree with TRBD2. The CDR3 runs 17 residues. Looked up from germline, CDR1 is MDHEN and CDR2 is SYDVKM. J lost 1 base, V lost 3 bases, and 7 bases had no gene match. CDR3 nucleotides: TGTGCCAGCAGTTTTAATCCGGGACTAGGGAACACCGGGGAGCTGTTTTTT. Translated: CASSFNPGLGNTGELFF.

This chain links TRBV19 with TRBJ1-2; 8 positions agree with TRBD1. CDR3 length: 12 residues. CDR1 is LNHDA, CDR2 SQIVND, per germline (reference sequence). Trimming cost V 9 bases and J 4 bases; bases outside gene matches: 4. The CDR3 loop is CASRDRGYGYTF. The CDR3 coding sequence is TGTGCCAGCAGAGACAGGGGCTATGGCTACACCTTC.

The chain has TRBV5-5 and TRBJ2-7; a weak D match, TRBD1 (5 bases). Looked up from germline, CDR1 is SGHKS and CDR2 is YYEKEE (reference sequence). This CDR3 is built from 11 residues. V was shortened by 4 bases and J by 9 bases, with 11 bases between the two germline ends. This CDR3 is CASSPGWGQYF. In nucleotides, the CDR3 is TGTGCCAGCAGCCCAGGGTGGGGGCAGTACTTC. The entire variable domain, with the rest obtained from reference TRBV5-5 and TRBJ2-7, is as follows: DAGVTQSPTHLIKTRGQQVTLRCSPISGHKSVSWYQQVLGQGPQFIFQYYEKEERGRGNFPDRFSARQFPNYSSELNVNALLLGDSALYLCASSPGWGQYFGPGTRLTVT.

The CDR3 sequence: CASSDLEYEQFF. DNA for the CDR3: TGTGCCAGCAGTGACCTCGAGTATGAGCAGTTCTTC. The V call is TRBV2, the J call TRBJ2-1; no reliable D call. V was pared by 3 bases and J by 8 bases, with 8 bases between. The CDR3 spans 12 residues. The germline CDR1 and CDR2 sequences are SNHLY and FYNNEI.

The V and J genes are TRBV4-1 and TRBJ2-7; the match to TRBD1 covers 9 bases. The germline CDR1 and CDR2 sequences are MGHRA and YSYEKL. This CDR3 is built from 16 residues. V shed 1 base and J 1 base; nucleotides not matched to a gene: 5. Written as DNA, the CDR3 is TGCGCCAGCAGCCAAGCAGGACAGGGGATATCCTACGAGCAGTACTTC. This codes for CASSQAGQGISYEQYF.

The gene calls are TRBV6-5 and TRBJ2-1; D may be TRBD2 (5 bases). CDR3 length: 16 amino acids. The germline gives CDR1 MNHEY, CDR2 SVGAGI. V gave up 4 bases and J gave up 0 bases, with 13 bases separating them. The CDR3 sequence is CASSLSGVSSYNEQFF. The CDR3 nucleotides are TGTGCCAGCAGTTTGAGCGGAGTAAGCTCCTACAATGAGCAGTTCTTC.

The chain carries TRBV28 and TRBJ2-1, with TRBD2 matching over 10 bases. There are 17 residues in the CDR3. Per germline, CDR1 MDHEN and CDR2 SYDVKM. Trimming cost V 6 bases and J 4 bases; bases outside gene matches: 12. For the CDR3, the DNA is TGTGCCAGCAGACCGCCCGCTAGCGGGAGAATTTACAATGAGCAGTTCTTC. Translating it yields CASRPPASGRIYNEQFF.

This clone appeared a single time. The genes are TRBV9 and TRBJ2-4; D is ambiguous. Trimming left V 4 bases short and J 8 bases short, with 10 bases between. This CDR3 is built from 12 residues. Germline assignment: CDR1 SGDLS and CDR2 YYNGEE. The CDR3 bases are TGTGCCAGCAGCCCCGGGTCGCACATTCAGTACTTC. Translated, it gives CASSPGSHIQYF.

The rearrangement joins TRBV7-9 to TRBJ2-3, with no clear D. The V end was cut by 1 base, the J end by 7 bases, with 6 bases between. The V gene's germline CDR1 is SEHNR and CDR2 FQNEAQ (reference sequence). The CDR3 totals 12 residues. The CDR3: CASSLEANTQYF. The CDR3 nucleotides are TGTGCCAGCAGCTTAGAGGCCAATACGCAGTATTTT.

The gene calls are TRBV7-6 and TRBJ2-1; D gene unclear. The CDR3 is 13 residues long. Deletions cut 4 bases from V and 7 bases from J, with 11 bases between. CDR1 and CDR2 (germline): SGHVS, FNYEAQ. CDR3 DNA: TGTGCCAGCAGCTATAGATTTGGGAATGAGCAGTTCTTC. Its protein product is CASSYRFGNEQFF. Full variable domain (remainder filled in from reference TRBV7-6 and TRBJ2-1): GAGVSQSPRYKVTKRGQDVALRCDPISGHVSLYWYRQALGQGPEFLTYFNYEAQQDKSGLPNDRFSAERPEGSISTLTIQRTEQRDSAMYRCASSYRFGNEQFFGPGTRLTVL.

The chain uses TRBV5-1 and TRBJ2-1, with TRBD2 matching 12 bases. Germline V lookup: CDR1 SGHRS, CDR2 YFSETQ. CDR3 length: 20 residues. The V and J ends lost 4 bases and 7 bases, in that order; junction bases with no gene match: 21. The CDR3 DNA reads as TGCGCCAGCAGCACTCTTCCGGGACAGATGACTAGCGGGAGTAGGAATGAGCAGTTCTTC. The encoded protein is CASSTLPGQMTSGSRNEQFF.

The CDR3 nucleotides read TGTGCCAGCTCACCACCGACAGGGTGGGGACAAGAGACCCAGTACTTC. Its protein is CASSPPTGWGQETQYF. The genes are TRBV18 and TRBJ2-5; TRBD1 aligns across 7 bases. The V gene end was trimmed by 0 bases and the J gene end by 2 bases; junction bases not matched to a gene: 6. Germline assignment: CDR1 KGHSH and CDR2 LQKENI. The CDR3 contains 16 residues.

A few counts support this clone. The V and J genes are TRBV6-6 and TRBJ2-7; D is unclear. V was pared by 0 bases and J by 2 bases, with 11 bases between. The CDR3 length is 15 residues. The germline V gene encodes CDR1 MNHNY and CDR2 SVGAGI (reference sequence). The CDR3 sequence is CASSYSLESAYEQYF. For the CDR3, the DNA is TGTGCCAGCAGTTACTCCCTCGAAAGCGCCTACGAGCAGTACTTC.

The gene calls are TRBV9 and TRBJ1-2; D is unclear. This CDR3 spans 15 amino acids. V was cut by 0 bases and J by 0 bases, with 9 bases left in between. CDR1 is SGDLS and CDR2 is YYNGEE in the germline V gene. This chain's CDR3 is CASSVGRIANYGYTF. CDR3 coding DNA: TGTGCCAGCAGCGTAGGTAGGATCGCTAACTATGGCTACACCTTC. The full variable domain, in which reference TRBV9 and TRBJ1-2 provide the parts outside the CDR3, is DSGVTQTPKHLITATGQRVTLRCSPRSGDLSVYWYQQSLDQGLQFLIQYYNGEERAKGNILERFSAQQFPDLHSELNLSSLELGDSALYFCASSVGRIANYGYTFGSGTRLTVV.

The CDR3 sequence: CASSPLTSGGLDTEAFF. The CDR3 coding sequence is TGTGCCAGCAGTCCCCTCACCTCTGGGGGGTTGGACACTGAAGCTTTCTTT. J is TRBJ1-1 and V is TRBV27, with D possibly matching TRBD1 (5 bases). CDR3 length: 17 amino acids. The V gene's germline CDR1 is MNHEY and CDR2 SMNVEV (reference sequence). The V end lost 5 bases, the J end lost 3 bases, and 22 bases lay between the germline ends.

DNA for the CDR3: TGTGCCAGTAGTCCGCACAGGGGTCCAGATACGCAGTATTTT. Amino acids: CASSPHRGPDTQYF. The V call is TRBV19, the J call TRBJ2-3, with TRBD1 matching 7 bases. The CDR3 extends over 14 amino acids. Germline V CDR1 and CDR2: LNHDA, SQIVND (reference sequence). V gave up 5 bases and J gave up 4 bases; unmatched junction bases: 6.

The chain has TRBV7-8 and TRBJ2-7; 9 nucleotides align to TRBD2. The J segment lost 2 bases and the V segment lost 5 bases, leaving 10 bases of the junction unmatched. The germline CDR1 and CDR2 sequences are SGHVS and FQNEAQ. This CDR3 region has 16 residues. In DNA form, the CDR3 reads TGTGCCAGCAGCGGCCCCGGGACTAGCTTGGCCTACGAGCAGTACTTC. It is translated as CASSGPGTSLAYEQYF.

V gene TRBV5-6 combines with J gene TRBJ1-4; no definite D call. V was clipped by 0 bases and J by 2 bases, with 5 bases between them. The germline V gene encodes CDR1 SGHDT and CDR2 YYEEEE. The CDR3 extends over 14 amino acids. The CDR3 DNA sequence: TGTGCCAGCAGCTTGGTTTCGACTAATGAAAAACTGTTTTTT. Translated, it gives CASSLVSTNEKLFF.

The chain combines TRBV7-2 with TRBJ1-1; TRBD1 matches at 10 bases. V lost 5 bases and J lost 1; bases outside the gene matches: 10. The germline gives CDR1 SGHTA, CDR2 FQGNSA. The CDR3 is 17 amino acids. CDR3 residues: CASSPRDRGGENTEAFF. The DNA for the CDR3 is TGTGCCAGCAGCCCGAGGGACAGGGGAGGGGAGAACACTGAAGCTTTCTTT. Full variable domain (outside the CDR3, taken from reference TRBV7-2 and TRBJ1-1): GAGVSQSPSNKVTEKGKDVELRCDPISGHTALYWYRQSLGQGLEFLIYFQGNSAPDKSGLPSDRFSAERTGGSVSTLTIQRTQQEDSAVYLCASSPRDRGGENTEAFFGQGTRLTVV.

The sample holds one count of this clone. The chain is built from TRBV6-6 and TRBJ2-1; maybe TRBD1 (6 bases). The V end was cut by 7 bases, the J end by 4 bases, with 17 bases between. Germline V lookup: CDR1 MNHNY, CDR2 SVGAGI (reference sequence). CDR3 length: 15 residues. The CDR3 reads CASTGRRGAYNEQFF. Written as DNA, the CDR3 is TGTGCCAGCACCGGCCGCAGGGGAGCTTACAATGAGCAGTTCTTC.

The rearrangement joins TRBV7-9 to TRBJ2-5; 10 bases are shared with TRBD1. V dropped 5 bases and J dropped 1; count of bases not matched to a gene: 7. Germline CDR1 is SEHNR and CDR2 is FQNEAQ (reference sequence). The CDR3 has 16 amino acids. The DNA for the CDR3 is TGTGCCAGCAGCCCCACCCGGGACAGGGGCCAAGAGACCCAGTACTTC. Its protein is CASSPTRDRGQETQYF.

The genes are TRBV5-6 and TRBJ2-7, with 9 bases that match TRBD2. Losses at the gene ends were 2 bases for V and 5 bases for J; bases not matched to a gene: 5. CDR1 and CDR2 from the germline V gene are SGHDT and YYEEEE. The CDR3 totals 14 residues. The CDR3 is CASSLGASGNEQYF. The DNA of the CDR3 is TGTGCCAGCAGCTTAGGGGCTAGCGGGAACGAGCAGTACTTC.

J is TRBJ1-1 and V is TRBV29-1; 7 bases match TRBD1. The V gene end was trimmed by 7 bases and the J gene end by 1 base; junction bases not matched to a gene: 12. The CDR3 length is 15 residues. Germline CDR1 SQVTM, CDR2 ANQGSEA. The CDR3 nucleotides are TGCAGCGCTCATCGACAGGGCCGCCGGAACACTGAAGCTTTCTTT. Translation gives CSAHRQGRRNTEAFF.